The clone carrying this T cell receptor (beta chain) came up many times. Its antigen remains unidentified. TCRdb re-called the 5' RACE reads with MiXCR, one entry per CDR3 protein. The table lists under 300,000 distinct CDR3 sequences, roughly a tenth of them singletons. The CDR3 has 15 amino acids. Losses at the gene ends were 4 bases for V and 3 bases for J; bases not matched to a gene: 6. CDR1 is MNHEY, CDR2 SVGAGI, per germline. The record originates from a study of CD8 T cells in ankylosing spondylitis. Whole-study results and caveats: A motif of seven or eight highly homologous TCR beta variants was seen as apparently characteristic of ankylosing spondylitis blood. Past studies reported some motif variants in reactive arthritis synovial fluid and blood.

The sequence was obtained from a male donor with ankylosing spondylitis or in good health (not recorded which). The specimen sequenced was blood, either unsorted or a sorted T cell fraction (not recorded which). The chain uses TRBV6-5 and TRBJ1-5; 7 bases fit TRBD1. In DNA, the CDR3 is TGTGCCAGCAGTTTGGACAGGAGCTCCAATCAGCCCCAGCATTTT. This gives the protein CASSLDRSSNQPQHF.